The 4 T cell receptor beta chains reported below all come from one sample, sequenced in a study of cytomegalovirus exposure and HLA in healthy donors. Primers included in the PCR were 60 Vbeta and 13 Jbeta primers. Here immunoSEQ multiplex PCR was the method, and the copy in TCRdb shows in-frame clones only, minus some. The data contain more than 110,000 clones, about three quarters of them singletons. Specimen: PBMCs. The receptors originated from a man aged 35-49 years in good health and CMV-seropositive.

This chain uses TRBV5-6 with TRBJ2-1; TRBD2 agrees at 10 bases. V gave up 2 bases and J gave up 4 bases; unmatched junction bases: 3. This CDR3 is 15 amino acids long. Germline CDR1 SGHDT, CDR2 YYEEEE. CDR3 amino acids: CASSFRTSGYNEQFF. The CDR3 DNA reads as TGTGCCAGCAGCTTTAGGACTAGCGGTTACAATGAGCAGTTCTTC.

The table lists this clone with a few counts. The V and J genes are TRBV15 and TRBJ1-1; a possible D gene is TRBD1 (5 bases). From germline, CDR1 is LNHNV and CDR2 YYDKDF (reference sequence). This CDR3 has 15 residues. V was pared by 1 base and J by 0 bases, with 9 bases between. CDR3 amino acids: CATSRGGGVNTEAFF. CDR3 coding DNA: TGTGCCACCAGCAGAGGGGGAGGGGTGAACACTGAAGCTTTCTTT.

J is TRBJ2-7 and V is TRBV5-1; 10 bases are a match to TRBD1. The CDR3 length is 13 residues. J was trimmed by 7 bases and V by 6 bases; bases with no gene match: 7. Germline CDR1 is SGHRS and CDR2 is YFSETQ. The CDR3: CASTDRTGGEQYF. For the CDR3, the DNA is TGCGCCAGCACAGACAGGACAGGGGGAGAGCAGTACTTC.

The chain recombines TRBV28 with TRBJ1-6, with D possibly matching TRBD1 (6 bases). The CDR3 extends over 15 amino acids. Trimming removed 3 bases at V and 7 bases at J, with 13 bases between. Germline V lookup: CDR1 MDHEN, CDR2 SYDVKM. The CDR3 bases are TGTGCCAGCAGTTTTAGAGGGGGGGCAAATTCACCCCTCCACTTT. It yields the protein CASSFRGGANSPLHF.